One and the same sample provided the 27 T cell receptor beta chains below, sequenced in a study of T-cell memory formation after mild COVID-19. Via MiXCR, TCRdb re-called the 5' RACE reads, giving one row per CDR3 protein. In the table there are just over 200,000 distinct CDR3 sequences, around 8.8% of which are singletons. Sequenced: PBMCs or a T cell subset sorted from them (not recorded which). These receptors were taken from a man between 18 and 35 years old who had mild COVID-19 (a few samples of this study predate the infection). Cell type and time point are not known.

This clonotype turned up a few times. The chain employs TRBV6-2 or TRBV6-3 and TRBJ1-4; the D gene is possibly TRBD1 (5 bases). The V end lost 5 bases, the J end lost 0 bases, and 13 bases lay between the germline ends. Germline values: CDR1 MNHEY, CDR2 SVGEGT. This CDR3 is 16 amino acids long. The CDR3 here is CASSPGDGSTNEKLFF. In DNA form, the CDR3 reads TGTGCCAGCAGTCCTGGGGACGGATCAACTAATGAAAAACTGTTTTTT.

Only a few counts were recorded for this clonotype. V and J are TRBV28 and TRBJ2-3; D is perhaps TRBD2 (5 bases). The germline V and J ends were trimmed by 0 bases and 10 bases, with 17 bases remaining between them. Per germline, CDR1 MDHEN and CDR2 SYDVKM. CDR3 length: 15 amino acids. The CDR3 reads CASSLWSGLRGSQYF. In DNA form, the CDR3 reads TGTGCCAGCAGTTTATGGTCCGGTCTTCGCGGGTCGCAGTATTTT.

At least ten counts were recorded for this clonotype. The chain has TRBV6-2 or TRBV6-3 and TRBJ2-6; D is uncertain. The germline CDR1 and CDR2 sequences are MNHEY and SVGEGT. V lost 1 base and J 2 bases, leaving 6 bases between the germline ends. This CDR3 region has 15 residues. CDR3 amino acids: CASSYFDAGANVLTF. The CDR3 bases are TGTGCCAGCAGTTACTTCGATGCTGGGGCCAACGTCCTGACTTTC.

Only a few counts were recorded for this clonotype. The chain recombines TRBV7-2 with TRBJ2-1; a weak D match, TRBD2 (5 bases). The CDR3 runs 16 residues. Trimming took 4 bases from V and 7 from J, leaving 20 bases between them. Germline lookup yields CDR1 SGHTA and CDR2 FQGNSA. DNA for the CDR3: TGTGCCAGCAGCTCGACCCCCGGGATTCTATTTAATGAGCAGTTCTTC. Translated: CASSSTPGILFNEQFF.

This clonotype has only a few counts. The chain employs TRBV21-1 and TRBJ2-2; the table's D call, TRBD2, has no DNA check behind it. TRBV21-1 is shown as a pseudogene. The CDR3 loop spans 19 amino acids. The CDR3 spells CASSKCPPTSGGPNGELFF. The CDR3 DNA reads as TGTGCCAGCAGCAAATGCCCCCCCACTAGCGGGGGGCCCAACGGGGAGCTGTTTTTT.

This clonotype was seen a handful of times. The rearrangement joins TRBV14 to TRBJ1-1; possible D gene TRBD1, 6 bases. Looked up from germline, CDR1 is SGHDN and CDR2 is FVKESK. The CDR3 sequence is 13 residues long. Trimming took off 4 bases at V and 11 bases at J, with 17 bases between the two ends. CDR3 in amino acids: CASSLQQGLRAFF. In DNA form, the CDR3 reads TGTGCCAGCAGCCTGCAACAGGGTTTAAGGGCTTTCTTT.

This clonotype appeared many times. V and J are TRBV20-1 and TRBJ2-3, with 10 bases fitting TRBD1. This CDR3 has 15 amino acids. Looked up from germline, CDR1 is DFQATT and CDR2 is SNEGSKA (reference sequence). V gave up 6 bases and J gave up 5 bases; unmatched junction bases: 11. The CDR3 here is CSAQGWDRGLDTQYF. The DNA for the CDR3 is TGCAGTGCCCAGGGCTGGGACAGGGGATTAGATACGCAGTATTTT.

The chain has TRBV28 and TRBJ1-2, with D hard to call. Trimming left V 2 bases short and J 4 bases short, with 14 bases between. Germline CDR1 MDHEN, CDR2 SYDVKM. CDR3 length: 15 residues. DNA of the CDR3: TGTGCCAGCAGTTTAGAGGCCGTCCTATCCTATGGCTACACCTTC. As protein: CASSLEAVLSYGYTF.

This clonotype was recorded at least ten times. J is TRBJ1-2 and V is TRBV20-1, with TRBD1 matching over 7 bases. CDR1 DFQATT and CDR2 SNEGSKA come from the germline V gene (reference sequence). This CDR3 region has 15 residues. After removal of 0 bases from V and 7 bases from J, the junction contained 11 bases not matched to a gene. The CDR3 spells CSARDLKGGLTGYTF. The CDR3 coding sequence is TGCAGTGCTAGAGATCTTAAAGGGGGCCTCACTGGCTACACCTTC.

In nucleotides, the CDR3 is TGTGCCACCAGCAGGGACAGGGGGAGGTATGAGCAGTTCTTC. The encoded protein is CATSRDRGRYEQFF. The chain employs TRBV15 and TRBJ2-1; 10 bases line up with TRBD1. V lost 3 bases to trimming and J lost 8 bases; unmatched junction nucleotides: 4. Germline CDR1 and CDR2: LNHNV and YYDKDF (reference sequence). The CDR3 length is 14 residues. The variable domain in full, with the rest retrieved from reference TRBV15 and TRBJ2-1, is DAMVIQNPRYQVTQFGKPVTLSCSQTLNHNVMYWYQQKSSQAPKLLFHYYDKDFNNEADTPDNFQSRRPNTSFCFLDIRSPGLGDTAMYLCATSRDRGRYEQFFGPGTRLTVL.

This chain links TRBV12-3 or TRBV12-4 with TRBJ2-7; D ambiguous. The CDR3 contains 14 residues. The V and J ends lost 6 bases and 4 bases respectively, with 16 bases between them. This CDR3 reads CASRTPQGQYEQYF. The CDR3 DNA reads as TGTGCCAGCAGAACCCCTCAAGGGCAATACGAGCAGTACTTC.

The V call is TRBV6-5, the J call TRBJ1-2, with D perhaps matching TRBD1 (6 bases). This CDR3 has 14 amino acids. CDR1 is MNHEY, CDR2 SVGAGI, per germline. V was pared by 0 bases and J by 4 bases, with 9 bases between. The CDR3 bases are TGTGCCAGCAGTTACTCGAAAGGGGGCTATGGCTACACCTTC. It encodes CASSYSKGGYGYTF.

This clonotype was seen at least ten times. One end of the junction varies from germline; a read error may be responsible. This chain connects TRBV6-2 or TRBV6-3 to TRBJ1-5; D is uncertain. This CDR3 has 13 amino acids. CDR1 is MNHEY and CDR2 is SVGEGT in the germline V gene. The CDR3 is CASGYTAYQPQHF. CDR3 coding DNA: TGTGCCAGCGGTTACACGGCGTATCAGCCCCAGCATTTT.

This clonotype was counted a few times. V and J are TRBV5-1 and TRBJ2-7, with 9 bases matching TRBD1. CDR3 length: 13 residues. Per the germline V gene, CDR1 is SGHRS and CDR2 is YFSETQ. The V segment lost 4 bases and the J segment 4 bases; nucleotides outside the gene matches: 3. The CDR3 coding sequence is TGCGCCAGCAGCGTCGGGACAGGGTACGAGCAGTACGTC. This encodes CASSVGTGYEQYV.

The CDR3 sequence is CASSTGTLGYQPQHF. CDR3 bases: TGTGCCAGCAGTACCGGGACCTTAGGTTATCAGCCCCAGCATTTT. The V and J genes are TRBV28 and TRBJ1-5, with a tentative D call TRBD1 (5 bases). V lost 5 bases to trimming and J lost 5 bases, with 16 bases between them. Germline loops: CDR1 MDHEN, CDR2 SYDVKM. CDR3 length: 15 residues.

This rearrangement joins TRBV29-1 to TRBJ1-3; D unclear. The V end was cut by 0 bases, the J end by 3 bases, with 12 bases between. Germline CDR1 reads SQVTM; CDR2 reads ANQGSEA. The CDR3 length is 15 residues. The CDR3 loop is CSVEDWKVGGNTIYF. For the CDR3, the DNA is TGCAGCGTTGAAGATTGGAAAGTGGGTGGAAACACCATATATTTT.

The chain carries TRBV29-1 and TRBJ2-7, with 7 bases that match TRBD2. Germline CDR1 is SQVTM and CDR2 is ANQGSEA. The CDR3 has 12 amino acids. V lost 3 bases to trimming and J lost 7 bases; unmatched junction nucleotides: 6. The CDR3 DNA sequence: TGCAGCGTTGATACCCGGGGAGGGGAGCAGTACTTC. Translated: CSVDTRGGEQYF.

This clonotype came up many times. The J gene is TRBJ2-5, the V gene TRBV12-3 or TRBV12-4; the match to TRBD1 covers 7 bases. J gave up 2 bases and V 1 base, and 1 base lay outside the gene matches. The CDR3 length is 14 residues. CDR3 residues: CASSLEQGQETQYF. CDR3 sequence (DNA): TGTGCCAGCAGTTTAGAACAGGGGCAAGAGACCCAGTACTTC.

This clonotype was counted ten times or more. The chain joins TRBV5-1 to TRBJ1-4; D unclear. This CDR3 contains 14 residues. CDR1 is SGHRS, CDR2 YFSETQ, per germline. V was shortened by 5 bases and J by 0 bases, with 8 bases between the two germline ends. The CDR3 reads CASSSVSTNEKLFF. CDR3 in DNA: TGCGCCAGCAGTTCAGTTTCAACTAATGAAAAACTGTTTTTT.

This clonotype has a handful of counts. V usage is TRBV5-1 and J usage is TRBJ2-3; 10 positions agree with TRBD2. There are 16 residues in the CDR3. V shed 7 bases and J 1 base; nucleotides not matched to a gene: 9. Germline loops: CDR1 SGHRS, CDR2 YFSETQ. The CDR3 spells CASASGTSVGTDTQYF. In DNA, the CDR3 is TGCGCCAGCGCATCCGGGACTAGCGTAGGCACAGATACGCAGTATTTT.

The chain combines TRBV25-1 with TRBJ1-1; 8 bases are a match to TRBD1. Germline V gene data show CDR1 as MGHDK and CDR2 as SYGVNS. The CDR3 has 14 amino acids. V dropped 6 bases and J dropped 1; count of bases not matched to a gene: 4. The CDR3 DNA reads TGTGCCAGCAGGCGGACAGGGTCGAACACTGAAGCTTTCTTT. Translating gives CASRRTGSNTEAFF.

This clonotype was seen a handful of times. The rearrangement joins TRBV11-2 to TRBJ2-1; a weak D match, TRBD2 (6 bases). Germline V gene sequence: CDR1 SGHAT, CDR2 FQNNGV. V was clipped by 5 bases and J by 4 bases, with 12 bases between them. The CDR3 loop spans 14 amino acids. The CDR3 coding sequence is TGTGCCAGCAGCACCCGTAGCGGTTACAATGAGCAGTTCTTC. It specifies CASSTRSGYNEQFF.

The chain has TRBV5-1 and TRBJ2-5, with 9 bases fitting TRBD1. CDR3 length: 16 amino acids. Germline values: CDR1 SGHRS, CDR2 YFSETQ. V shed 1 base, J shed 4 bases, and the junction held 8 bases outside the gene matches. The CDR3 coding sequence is TGCGCCAGCAGCTTGAGGGGGACAGGGATTGTAGAGACCCAGTACTTC. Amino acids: CASSLRGTGIVETQYF.

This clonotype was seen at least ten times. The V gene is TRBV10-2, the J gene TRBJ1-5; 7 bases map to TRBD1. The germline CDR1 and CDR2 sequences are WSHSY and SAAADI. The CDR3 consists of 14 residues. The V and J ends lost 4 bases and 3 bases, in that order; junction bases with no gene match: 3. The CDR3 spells CASSGQGHNQPQHF. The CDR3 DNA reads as TGCGCCAGCAGTGGACAGGGCCACAATCAGCCCCAGCATTTT.

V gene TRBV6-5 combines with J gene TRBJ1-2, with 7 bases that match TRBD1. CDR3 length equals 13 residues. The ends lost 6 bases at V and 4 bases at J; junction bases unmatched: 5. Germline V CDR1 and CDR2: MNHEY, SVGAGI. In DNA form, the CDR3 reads TGTGCCAGCAGACAGGGGCCCAGCTATGGCTACACCTTC. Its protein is CASRQGPSYGYTF.

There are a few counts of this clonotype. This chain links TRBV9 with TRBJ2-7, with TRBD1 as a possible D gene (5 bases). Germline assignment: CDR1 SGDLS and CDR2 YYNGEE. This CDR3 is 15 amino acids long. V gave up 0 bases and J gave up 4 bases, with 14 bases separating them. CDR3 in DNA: TGTGCCAGCAGCGTAGTGGCCAGGGCCCCTTACGAGCAGTACGTC. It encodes CASSVVARAPYEQYV.

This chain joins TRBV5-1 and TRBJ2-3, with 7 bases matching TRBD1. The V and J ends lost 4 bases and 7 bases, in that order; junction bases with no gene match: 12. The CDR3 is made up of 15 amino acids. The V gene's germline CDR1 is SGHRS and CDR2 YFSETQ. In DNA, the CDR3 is TGCGCCAGCAGCCCCGGACAGGTTGGGATGTATACGCAGTATTTT. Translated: CASSPGQVGMYTQYF.